The 25 T cell receptor beta chains listed next were all sequenced from one sample in a study of ipilimumab plus nivolumab after autologous stem cell transplantation. Profiled with immunoSEQ multiplex PCR; TCRdb holds only in-frame clones, not every one. The repertoire consists of thousands of clones, with under 70% occurring once and the leading ten covering 28%. The sequenced sample was PBMCs, obtained in a trial of ipilimumab plus nivolumab as post-transplant consolidation. The receptors here all came from a male donor with multiple myeloma.

This rearrangement joins TRBV2 to TRBJ1-5; D gene unclear. The CDR3 contains 16 residues. Germline V gives CDR1 SNHLY, CDR2 FYNNEI. V was pared by 7 bases and J by 1 base, with 17 bases between. The CDR3, as DNA: TGTGCCAGCATGGGCCCGGGAGGCCAGAGCAATCAGCCCCAGCATTTT. Its translation is CASMGPGGQSNQPQHF. Full variable domain (missing parts from reference TRBV2 and TRBJ1-5): EPEVTQTPSHQVTQMGQEVILRCVPISNHLYFYWYRQILGQKVEFLVSFYNNEISEKSEIFDDQFSVERPDGSNFTLKIRSTKLEDSAMYFCASMGPGGQSNQPQHFGDGTRLSIL.

V gene TRBV27 combines with J gene TRBJ2-7; possibly TRBD1 for D (6 bases). CDR1 is MNHEY and CDR2 is SMNVEV in the germline V gene (reference sequence). Trimming removed 3 bases at V and 1 base at J, with 13 bases between. The CDR3 loop spans 15 amino acids. CDR3 loop: CASSFSRGRSYEQYF. CDR3 nucleotide sequence: TGTGCCAGCAGTTTTTCCAGGGGTCGGTCCTACGAGCAGTACTTC.

The J gene is TRBJ1-6, the V gene TRBV21-1. TRBV21-1 is reported as a pseudogene. The CDR3 sequence is 15 residues long. The CDR3 loop reads CATLGRRGANSPLHF. CDR3 sequence (DNA): TGTGCCACTCTAGGAAGGAGGGGGGCTAATTCACCCCTCCACTTT.

The rearrangement links TRBV2 to TRBJ2-5; a possible D gene is TRBD1 (6 bases). The DNA end lines up better with TRBJ2-7; the J call may be wrong. Germline CDR1 reads SNHLY; CDR2 reads FYNNEI. This CDR3 comprises 15 residues. The CDR3 is CASSAQGQLTYEQYF. The CDR3 coding sequence is TGTGCCAGCAGTGCCCAGGGGCAGCTGACCTACGAGCAGTACTTC.

The chain couples TRBV7-2 to TRBJ2-1, with D possibly being TRBD1 (6 bases). With 1 base removed from V and 10 bases from J, the gap between germline ends came to 17 bases. The germline V gene encodes CDR1 SGHTA and CDR2 FQGNSA. The CDR3 sequence is 15 residues long. The CDR3 nucleotides are TGTGCCAGCAGCTTAGGAGGGGGTAGCCCCGGGGAGCAGTTCTTC. Translated, it gives CASSLGGGSPGEQFF. Complete variable domain (other parts from reference TRBV7-2 and TRBJ2-1): GAGVSQSPSNKVTEKGKDVELRCDPISGHTALYWYRQSLGQGLEFLIYFQGNSAPDKSGLPSDRFSAERTGGSVSTLTIQRTQQEDSAVYLCASSLGGGSPGEQFFGPGTRLTVL.

This clone rates as medium-sized (0.01 to 0.1%). This sequence joins TRBV5-1 and TRBJ1-1; D uncertain. CDR1 and CDR2 from the germline V gene are SGHRS and YFSETQ. The CDR3 length is 14 residues. Between the trimmed V and J ends, which lost 4 bases and 1 base, there was a span of 11 bases. CDR3 DNA: TGCGCCAGCAGCGAGGAAGGAGGGAACACTGAAGCTTTCTTT. Protein sequence: CASSEEGGNTEAFF.

This sequence joins TRBV18 and TRBJ1-4; tentative D call: TRBD1 (5 bases). Germline V gives CDR1 KGHSH, CDR2 LQKENI. This CDR3 contains 15 residues. V lost 0 bases, J lost 8 bases, and 13 bases lay in between. In DNA, the CDR3 is TGTGCCAGCTCACCACCGTCAGGGTTGAGGGAAAAACTGTTTTTT. This encodes CASSPPSGLREKLFF.

V and J are TRBV11-3 and TRBJ2-7; 8 bases line up with TRBD1. The germline V gene encodes CDR1 SGHNT and CDR2 YENEEA. The CDR3 is 15 amino acids. Trimming at V came to 5 bases and at J to 1 base, leaving 7 bases not matched to a gene. The CDR3 region is CASSQGQGVSYEQYF. CDR3 bases: TGTGCCAGCAGCCAAGGACAGGGTGTATCCTACGAGCAGTACTTC.

V gene TRBV7-6 combines with J gene TRBJ2-2, with TRBD1 matching 10 bases. Germline V lookup: CDR1 SGHVS, CDR2 FNYEAQ. The ends lost 5 bases at V and 5 bases at J; junction bases unmatched: 5. The CDR3 covers 15 residues. The CDR3 coding sequence is TGTGCCAGCAGCCAGGACAGGGGGGGGACCGGGGAGCTGTTTTTT. Encoded protein: CASSQDRGGTGELFF.

This chain connects TRBV27 to TRBJ2-7; a possible D gene is TRBD1 (5 bases). Germline loops: CDR1 MNHEY, CDR2 SMNVEV (reference sequence). Trimming took 5 bases from V and 2 from J, leaving 13 bases between them. This CDR3 contains 14 residues. CDR3 nucleotide sequence: TGTGCCAGCAGTGGACGACAGCAAACCTACGAGCAGTACTTC. Translated, it gives CASSGRQQTYEQYF.

This clone was seen just once. The CDR3 is CASSLVGTDTQYF. Here the CDR3 DNA reads TGCGCCAGCAGCTTGGTCGGCACAGATACGCAGTATTTT. J is TRBJ2-3 and V is TRBV5-1; D is unclear. The ends were cut back, 0 bases at V and 1 base at J, with 3 bases in the middle. Germline V gene sequence: CDR1 SGHRS, CDR2 YFSETQ. The length of the CDR3 is 13 residues.

The rearrangement uses TRBV10-2 and TRBJ1-4, with TRBD1 as a possible D gene (5 bases). The CDR3 is 13 residues long. Germline V gene sequence: CDR1 WSHSY, CDR2 SAAADI. Trimming removed 7 bases at V and 6 bases at J, with 12 bases between. Written as DNA, the CDR3 is TGCGCCAGCACCCCCGGGGGTCATGAAAAACTGTTTTTT. It encodes CASTPGGHEKLFF.

The J gene is TRBJ1-3, the V gene TRBV5-6, with D possibly matching TRBD1 (6 bases). Germline lookup yields CDR1 SGHDT and CDR2 YYEEEE. This CDR3 spans 14 amino acids. Deletions cut 4 bases from V and 3 bases from J, with 11 bases between. In nucleotides, the CDR3 is TGTGCCAGCAGCCGTCTCAGGGGTGGAAACACCATATATTTT. This gives the protein CASSRLRGGNTIYF.

On this clone: Relative to the germline gene, one junction end is altered; a read error may explain this. V is TRBV7-7 and J is TRBJ2-5; D ambiguous. The length of the CDR3 is 14 residues. CDR1 is SSHAT, CDR2 FNYEAQ, per germline (reference sequence). Here the CDR3 reads CASSLSNTLETQYF. The CDR3 DNA sequence: TGTGCTAGCAGCTTATCTAACACCCTAGAGACCCAGTACTTC.

The table lists this clone with a count of one. This chain connects TRBV27 to TRBJ1-2; tentatively, D is TRBD1 (5 bases). CDR3 length: 14 residues. Germline assignment: CDR1 MNHEY and CDR2 SMNVEV (reference sequence). V shed 6 bases and J shed 0 bases, with 11 bases lying between them. The CDR3: CASSLRDTNYGYTF. CDR3 DNA: TGTGCCAGCAGCCTCAGGGATACTAACTATGGCTACACCTTC.

The rearrangement uses TRBV11-2 and TRBJ1-5; 7 bases fit TRBD1. V lost 1 base and J lost 5; bases outside the gene matches: 11. Germline V gives CDR1 SGHAT, CDR2 FQNNGV. The CDR3 extends over 17 amino acids. The CDR3 reads CASSLALSTGSDQPQHF. The CDR3, as DNA: TGTGCCAGCAGCTTAGCTTTGTCGACAGGGAGCGATCAGCCCCAGCATTTT.

The chain recombines TRBV2 with TRBJ2-7, with 7 bases fitting TRBD1. Germline loops: CDR1 SNHLY, CDR2 FYNNEI. Trimming at V came to 6 bases and at J to 0 bases, leaving 5 bases not matched to a gene. The length of the CDR3 is 14 residues. In DNA form, the CDR3 reads TGTGCCAGCAGGGGACAGATCTACTCCTACGAGCAGTACTTC. Residues: CASRGQIYSYEQYF.

V gene TRBV6-5 combines with J gene TRBJ2-3, with D maybe TRBD1 (6 bases). V shed 6 bases and J shed 9 bases, with 16 bases lying between them. The germline gives CDR1 MNHEY, CDR2 SVGAGI. This CDR3 region has 13 residues. As DNA, the CDR3 is TGTGCCAGCAGAAACATGGACAGTCAGACGCAGTATTTT. The encoded protein is CASRNMDSQTQYF.

The chain carries TRBV19 and TRBJ2-7; a weak D match, TRBD1 (6 bases). Trimming took 1 base from V and 2 from J, leaving 12 bases between them. The germline V gene encodes CDR1 LNHDA and CDR2 SQIVND (reference sequence). The CDR3 runs 15 residues. The CDR3 here is CASSIGGGFPYEQYF. CDR3 nucleotide sequence: TGTGCCAGTAGTATAGGAGGGGGATTCCCCTACGAGCAGTACTTC.

This clone was seen a handful of times. The rearrangement links TRBV5-8 to TRBJ1-2; D might be TRBD1 (5 bases). V was cut by 0 bases and J by 4 bases, with 10 bases left in between. Germline assignment: CDR1 SGHTS and CDR2 YDEGEE. The CDR3 contains 14 residues. For the CDR3, the DNA is TGTGCCAGCAGCTTGGTCAGGGCTCTCTATGGCTACACCTTC. Translated: CASSLVRALYGYTF.

The chain is built from TRBV9 and TRBJ2-7; TRBD1 matches at 10 bases. With 3 bases clipped from V and 3 bases from J, the junction kept 0 bases outside the gene matches. Germline lookup yields CDR1 SGDLS and CDR2 YYNGEE. This CDR3 is 13 amino acids long. The CDR3 region has the DNA TGTGCCAGCAGCGGGGACAGGGGCTACGAGCAGTACTTC. It is translated as CASSGDRGYEQYF. Complete variable domain (other parts from reference TRBV9 and TRBJ2-7): DSGVTQTPKHLITATGQRVTLRCSPRSGDLSVYWYQQSLDQGLQFLIQYYNGEERAKGNILERFSAQQFPDLHSELNLSSLELGDSALYFCASSGDRGYEQYFGPGTRLTVT.

The chain couples TRBV6-5 to TRBJ1-5; D is undetermined. The V and J ends lost 5 bases and 2 bases respectively, with 10 bases between them. Per the germline V gene, CDR1 is MNHEY and CDR2 is SVGAGI. The CDR3 consists of 14 residues. The CDR3 DNA is TGTGCCAGCAGTCGCGGTGCGGGCAATCAGCCCCAGCATTTT. Translation gives CASSRGAGNQPQHF.

The chain employs TRBV13 and TRBJ2-3; the match to TRBD1 covers 9 bases. V lost 5 bases, J lost 0 bases, and 12 bases stayed unmatched. Germline loops: CDR1 PRHDT, CDR2 FYEKMQ (reference sequence). This CDR3 is built from 18 residues. The CDR3 DNA is TGTGCCAGCAGCCGATCGCGAAAGACAGGGGGTAGCACAGATACGCAGTATTTT. It yields the protein CASSRSRKTGGSTDTQYF.

This clone appeared a few times. This chain connects TRBV11-1 to TRBJ2-2; no definite D call. This CDR3 is built from 14 residues. Trimming cost V 3 bases and J 4 bases, with 9 bases left between them. The germline V gene encodes CDR1 SGHAT and CDR2 FQDESV (reference sequence). CDR3 DNA sequence: TGTGCCAGCAGCTTCGTACTGAGCACCGGGGAGCTGTTTTTT. Protein: CASSFVLSTGELFF.

The chain recombines TRBV9 with TRBJ1-2, with unresolved D. This CDR3 spans 15 amino acids. Trimming pared 1 base from V and 3 bases from J, leaving 13 bases between. The germline CDR1 and CDR2 sequences are SGDLS and YYNGEE. The CDR3 here is CASSVHVGRDYGYTF. The CDR3 nucleotides read TGTGCCAGCAGCGTACATGTGGGCAGAGACTATGGCTACACCTTC. Full variable domain (remainder filled in from reference TRBV9 and TRBJ1-2): DSGVTQTPKHLITATGQRVTLRCSPRSGDLSVYWYQQSLDQGLQFLIQYYNGEERAKGNILERFSAQQFPDLHSELNLSSLELGDSALYFCASSVHVGRDYGYTFGSGTRLTVV.